The present TCR beta chain was sequenced within a study of CXCR3-negative and CXCR3-positive naive CD8 T cells. It was by 5' RACE with UMI labels that the TRB cDNA libraries were prepared. Following a re-call of the 5' RACE reads, TCRdb has one entry per CDR3 protein and lacks DNA. Its table records tens of thousands of distinct CDR3 sequences. The length of the CDR3 is 12 residues. Broader study findings: For memory CD8+ cells diversity was much lower, but both naive subsets had comparably high diversity. CXCR3-expressing naive cells carried TRB CDR3s more hydrophobic than those of CXCR3-negative naive cells.

On this clonotype: The antigen remains unidentified.

Phenotypically, naive CD8+ T cells corresponded to CD45RO-CCR7+CD27+CD95-. Sequencing was carried out using naive CXCR3+ CD8+ T cells from blood. Described subset: CD45RO-CCR7+CD27+CD95- naive CD8+ T cells expressing CXCR3 (TNR3+). This TCR was sampled from a human donor in good health. Some clones in this sample may be carry-over from other donors' samples. The chain is built from TRBV12-3 or TRBV12-4 and TRBJ2-7; TCRdb selects TRBD1, and the lack of DNA leaves this call unchecked. The chain's CDR3 is CASSPLPQEQYF.